This TCR beta chain was identified during a study of blood T cell repertoires in COVID-19. Study information: COVID-19 samples collected from the United States, Italy and Spain covered acute and convalescent phases. Sources were T cells, B-cell-depleted T cells, or PBMCs; the material itself was cDNA or gDNA.

Trimming removed 4 bases from V and 6 bases from J; junction bases left unmatched: 4. CDR3 length equals 14 residues. From germline, CDR1 is SGHKS and CDR2 YYEKEE (reference sequence). Per the study methods: Amplification of reference gene primers provided the estimated nucleated cell counts. The assay was immunoSEQ multiplex PCR, and TCRdb's table has in-frame clones only and misses some. The V and J calls and clone size come from that table; D and trimming were worked out from the DNA. The sample has 34,000 or so clones; 75% to 90% are singletons. The chain combines TRBV5-5 with TRBJ1-4, with 9 bases fitting TRBD1. Sequencing input: peripheral blood. This TCR derives from a man over 45 with active or convalescent COVID-19. This chain's CDR3 is CASSGGQGYEKLFF. The CDR3 region has the DNA TGTGCCAGCAGCGGGGGACAGGGATATGAAAAACTGTTTTTT.